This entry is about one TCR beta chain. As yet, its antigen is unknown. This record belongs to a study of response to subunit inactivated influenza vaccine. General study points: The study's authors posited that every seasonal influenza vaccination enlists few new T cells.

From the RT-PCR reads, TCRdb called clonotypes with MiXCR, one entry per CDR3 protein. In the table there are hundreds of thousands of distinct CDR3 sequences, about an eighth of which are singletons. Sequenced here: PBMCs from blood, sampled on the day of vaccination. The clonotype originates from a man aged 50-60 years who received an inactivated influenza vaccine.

The CDR3 DNA reads as TGTGCCAGCAGTCCGTCCGGGACTCCGAAATCAGAGTCCTACGAGCAGTACTTC. Its translation: CASSPSGTPKSESYEQYF. The chain is built from TRBV27 and TRBJ2-7; a possible D gene is TRBD2 (6 bases). From germline, CDR1 is MNHEY and CDR2 SMNVEV (reference sequence). V was trimmed by 5 bases and J by 1 base, leaving 24 bases between them. There are 18 residues in the CDR3.